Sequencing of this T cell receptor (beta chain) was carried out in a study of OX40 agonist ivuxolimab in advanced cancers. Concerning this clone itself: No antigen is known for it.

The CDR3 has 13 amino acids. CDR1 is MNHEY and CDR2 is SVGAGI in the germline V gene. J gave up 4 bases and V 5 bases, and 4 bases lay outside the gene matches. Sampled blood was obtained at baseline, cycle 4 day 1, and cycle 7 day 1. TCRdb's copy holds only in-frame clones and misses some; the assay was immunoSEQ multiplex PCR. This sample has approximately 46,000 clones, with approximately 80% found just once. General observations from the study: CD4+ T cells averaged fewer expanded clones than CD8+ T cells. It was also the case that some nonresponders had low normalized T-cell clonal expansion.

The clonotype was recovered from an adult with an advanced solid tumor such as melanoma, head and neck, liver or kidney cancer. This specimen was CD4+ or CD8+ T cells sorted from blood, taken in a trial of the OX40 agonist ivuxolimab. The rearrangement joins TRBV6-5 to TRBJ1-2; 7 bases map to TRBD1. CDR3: CASSETGRYGYTF. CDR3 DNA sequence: TGTGCCAGCAGTGAGACAGGGCGCTATGGCTACACCTTC.